The 20 T cell receptor beta chains below were found in one sample sequenced in a study of T cell repertoires in aging, cancer and after chemotherapy. Rearranged V-D-J TRB sequences were amplified with a mixed TRB-A/B primer pool. Via MiXCR, TCRdb re-called the multiplex PCR reads, giving one row per CDR3 protein. The sample contains approximately 9,700 distinct CDR3 sequences, roughly 35% of which appear only once. Amplification of TCR beta used genomic DNA extracted from peripheral blood. The sequencing input was blood. The receptors come from a human donor in good health.

Relative to its sample, this clonotype is medium-sized. The chain carries TRBV29-1 and TRBJ2-3, with a weak D call TRBD2 (5 bases). The CDR3 runs to 12 residues. Per germline, CDR1 SQVTM and CDR2 ANQGSEA. V was pared by 8 bases and J by 2 bases, with 11 bases between. This chain's CDR3 is CSTGKYTDTQYF. DNA of the CDR3: TGCAGCACGGGAAAGTACACAGATACGCAGTATTTT.

By proportion, this clonotype is medium-sized. The chain employs TRBV20-1 and TRBJ2-1; a weak D match, TRBD2 (7 bases). CDR1 is DFQATT, CDR2 SNEGSKA, per germline (reference sequence). The length of the CDR3 is 15 residues. With 0 bases removed from V and 7 bases from J, the gap between germline ends came to 16 bases. The CDR3 reads CSARDGGGSENEQFF. The DNA for the CDR3 is TGCAGTGCTAGAGATGGGGGCGGGAGCGAGAATGAGCAGTTCTTC.

In this sample, this clonotype is medium-sized. The J gene is TRBJ2-2, the V gene TRBV29-1; the D gene could be TRBD1 or TRBD2 (5 bases each). From germline, CDR1 is SQVTM and CDR2 ANQGSEA. The CDR3 runs 14 residues. V was shortened by 6 bases and J by 1 base, with 12 bases between the two germline ends. The CDR3 region is CSVGDRGNTGELFF. The CDR3 DNA follows: TGCAGCGTGGGAGATAGGGGGAACACCGGGGAGCTGTTTTTT.

This clonotype was seen a few times. The chain has TRBV12-3 or TRBV12-4 and TRBJ2-1, with 14 bases identical to TRBD2. V lost 8 bases to trimming and J lost 9 bases; unmatched junction nucleotides: 6. The CDR3 spans 14 residues. CDR3 DNA: TGTGCCAGCCGGACTAGCGGGAGGCTCGGTGAGCAGTTCTTC. This translates into CASRTSGRLGEQFF.

Regarding this clonotype: This could be a read error, since a much larger clone is one nucleotide away. In DNA, the CDR3 is TGTGTCAGCAGCTCGGGACTAGCGGGAGGGCCACAAGAGACCCAGTACTTC. The encoded protein is CVSSSGLAGGPQETQYF. This chain links TRBV6-5 with TRBJ2-5, with 16 bases fitting TRBD2. This CDR3 region has 17 residues. Germline CDR1 MNHEY, CDR2 SVGAGI.

Concerning this clonotype: A much larger clone differs by one base, so this may be a read error. The J gene is TRBJ2-5, the V gene TRBV30, with a weak D call TRBD2 (5 bases). Germline CDR1 GTSNPN, CDR2 SVGIG (reference sequence). Trimming pared 0 bases from V and 7 bases from J, leaving 12 bases between. CDR3 length: 13 residues. The CDR3 nucleotides read TGTGCCTGGAGTGTAGAAAGACGGGGGACCCAGTACTTC. Its protein is CAWSVERRGTQYF. Based on the CDR3 plus reference TRBV30 and TRBJ2-5, the full variable domain is SQTIHQWPATLVQPVGSPLSLECTVEGTSNPNLYWYRQAAGRGLQLLFYSVGIGQISSEVPQNLSASRPQDRQFILSSKKLLLSDSGFYLCAWSVERRGTQYFGPGTRLLVL.

The chain has TRBV5-5 and TRBJ1-1; D might be TRBD1 (5 bases). This CDR3 has 14 residues. CDR1 is SGHKS, CDR2 YYEKEE, per germline (reference sequence). V dropped 2 bases and J dropped 5 bases, with 13 bases sitting between them. CDR3 sequence: CASSFGGGGTEAFF. The CDR3 nucleotides are TGTGCCAGCAGCTTCGGGGGGGGAGGGACTGAAGCTTTCTTT.

The CDR3 DNA reads as TGTGCCAGCAGTGAAGGGGGCGGCTCGGAGCAGTACTTC. Translation: CASSEGGGSEQYF. The chain is built from TRBV6-2 or TRBV6-3 and TRBJ2-7; the match to TRBD1 covers 7 bases. CDR1 is MNHEY, CDR2 SVGEGT, per germline. CDR3 length equals 13 residues. With V trimmed by 5 bases and J by 7 bases, 8 bases remained unmatched.

This clonotype showed up just a few times. This chain uses TRBV11-1 with TRBJ2-1, with 9 bases aligning to TRBD2. The CDR3 length is 16 residues. The V gene end was trimmed by 0 bases and the J gene end by 8 bases; junction bases not matched to a gene: 8. CDR1 is SGHAT and CDR2 is FQDESV in the germline V gene (reference sequence). The CDR3 bases are TGTGCCAGCAGCTTAGCTGGCGGGAGGGCCTCGGATGAGCAGTTCTTC. Protein: CASSLAGGRASDEQFF.

The chain links TRBV6-2 or TRBV6-3 to TRBJ2-5, with 7 bases aligning to TRBD1. Germline-derived CDR1 and CDR2 are MNHEY and SVGEGT. Trimming cost V 2 bases and J 2 bases; bases outside gene matches: 8. There are 16 residues in the CDR3. The CDR3 sequence is CASSYMGRGKQETQYF. CDR3 sequence (DNA): TGTGCCAGCAGTTACATGGGCAGGGGGAAACAAGAGACCCAGTACTTC.

On this clonotype itself: This may be a read error, as it is one base from a much larger clone. The chain links TRBV27 to TRBJ2-1, with D tentatively TRBD1 or TRBD2 (6 bases each). Trimming took off 6 bases at V and 10 bases at J, with 22 bases between the two ends. CDR1 and CDR2 from the germline V gene are MNHEY and SMNVEV (reference sequence). The CDR3 loop spans 15 amino acids. The CDR3 region is CASSFPSVGGSEQFF. The CDR3 nucleotides are TGTGCCAGCAGCTTCCCCTCGGTCGGGGGCAGCGAGCAGTTCTTC.

The gene calls are TRBV24-1 and TRBJ2-5; D remains ambiguous. Germline CDR1 KGHDR, CDR2 SFDVKD. The CDR3 runs 12 residues. Trimming removed 0 bases at V and 5 bases at J, with 3 bases between. The CDR3 reads CATSDLGETQYF. The CDR3 coding sequence is TGTGCCACCAGTGATTTGGGGGAGACCCAGTACTTC.

This clonotype is labeled medium-sized. This chain joins TRBV29-1 and TRBJ2-5, with D maybe TRBD2 (6 bases). Germline CDR1 SQVTM, CDR2 ANQGSEA. With 1 base removed from V and 0 bases from J, the gap between germline ends came to 12 bases. The CDR3 is 15 amino acids. The CDR3 reads CSVEGGEEYQETQYF. CDR3 nucleotide sequence: TGCAGCGTTGAAGGGGGGGAGGAGTACCAAGAGACCCAGTACTTC.

In DNA, the CDR3 is TGTGCCAGCAGTTTAGTCGGCACAGATACGCAGTATTTT. This encodes CASSLVGTDTQYF. The chain uses TRBV27 and TRBJ2-3, with unresolved D. Between the trimmed V and J ends, which lost 2 bases and 1 base, there was a span of 4 bases. Germline CDR1 reads MNHEY; CDR2 reads SMNVEV (reference sequence). The CDR3 extends over 13 amino acids.

This clonotype has only a few counts. The chain is built from TRBV6-1 and TRBJ2-1; D unclear. CDR1 is MNHNS and CDR2 is SASEGT in the germline V gene. V was cut by 6 bases and J by 4 bases, with 13 bases left in between. This CDR3 has 14 amino acids. The CDR3 DNA reads as TGTGCCAGCAGGACCCTGGTACGATACAATGAGCAGTTCTTC. Translated, it gives CASRTLVRYNEQFF.

By sample share, this clonotype is medium-sized. The chain couples TRBV29-1 to TRBJ2-2, with a weak D call TRBD1 (6 bases). Germline V CDR1 and CDR2: SQVTM, ANQGSEA. The CDR3 sequence is 14 residues long. V was shortened by 4 bases and J by 0 bases, with 9 bases between the two germline ends. CDR3 nucleotides: TGCAGCGTTGGGACAGTCTCGAACACCGGGGAGCTGTTTTTT. It yields the protein CSVGTVSNTGELFF.

The chain combines TRBV30 with TRBJ1-1; tentatively, D is TRBD1 (5 bases). Germline CDR1 and CDR2: GTSNPN and SVGIG (reference sequence). V shed 0 bases and J shed 3 bases, with 11 bases lying between them. The CDR3 length is 14 residues. CDR3 bases: TGTGCCTGGAGTGTAGCAGGGTTGTACACTGAAGCTTTCTTT. Its protein is CAWSVAGLYTEAFF. The whole variable domain, filled in from reference TRBV30 and TRBJ1-1, reads SQTIHQWPATLVQPVGSPLSLECTVEGTSNPNLYWYRQAAGRGLQLLFYSVGIGQISSEVPQNLSASRPQDRQFILSSKKLLLSDSGFYLCAWSVAGLYTEAFFGQGTRLTVV.

The sample holds a few counts of this clonotype. The CDR3 is CASSFYEDTGELFF. CDR3 sequence (DNA): TGTGCCAGCAGCTTTTACGAGGACACCGGGGAGCTGTTTTTT. The chain couples TRBV7-6 to TRBJ2-2, with D unresolved. CDR3 length: 14 residues. The V gene lost 3 bases and the J gene lost 3 bases, with 8 bases spanning the gap. The germline V gene has CDR1 SGHVS and CDR2 FNYEAQ.

The V and J genes are TRBV19 and TRBJ1-2; D may be TRBD1 (5 bases). This CDR3 has 16 residues. The germline CDR1 and CDR2 sequences are LNHDA and SQIVND (reference sequence). Trimming cost V 3 bases and J 6 bases, with 20 bases left between them. This CDR3 reads CASSIISGLGLNGYTF. The CDR3 coding sequence is TGTGCCAGTAGTATTATATCGGGACTGGGGCTTAATGGCTACACCTTC.

The rearrangement links TRBV24-1 to TRBJ2-2; 9 bases line up with TRBD1. Germline trimming cut 0 bases from V and 3 bases from J; bases unmatched to any gene: 1. In germline, CDR1 is KGHDR, CDR2 SFDVKD. The CDR3 runs to 16 residues. CDR3 in DNA: TGTGCCACCAGTGATTTGACAGGGGGCGACACCGGGGAGCTGTTTTTT. Its translation: CATSDLTGGDTGELFF.